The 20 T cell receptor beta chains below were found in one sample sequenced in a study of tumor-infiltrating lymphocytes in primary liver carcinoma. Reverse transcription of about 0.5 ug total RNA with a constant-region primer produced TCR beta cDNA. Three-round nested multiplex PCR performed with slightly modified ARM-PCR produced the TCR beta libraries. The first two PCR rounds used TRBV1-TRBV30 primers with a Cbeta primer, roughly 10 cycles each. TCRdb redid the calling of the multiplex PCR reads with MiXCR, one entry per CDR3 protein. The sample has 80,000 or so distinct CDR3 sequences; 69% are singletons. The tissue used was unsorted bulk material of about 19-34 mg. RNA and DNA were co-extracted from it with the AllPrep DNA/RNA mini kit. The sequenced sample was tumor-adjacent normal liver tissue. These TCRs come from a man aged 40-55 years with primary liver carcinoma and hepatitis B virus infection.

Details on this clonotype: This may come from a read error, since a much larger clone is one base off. CDR3 amino acids: CASMTGSTSFF. The DNA for the CDR3 is TGTGCCAGCATGACAGGGTCCACTAGTTTCTTC. V gene TRBV7-9 combines with J gene TRBJ2-1; TRBD1 matches 7 bases. The CDR3 sequence is 11 residues long. Germline V lookup: CDR1 SEHNR, CDR2 FQNEAQ (reference sequence). J gave up 16 bases and V 7 bases, and 10 bases lay outside the gene matches. The entire variable domain, with the rest obtained from reference TRBV7-9 and TRBJ2-1, is as follows: DTGVSQNPRHKITKRGQNVTFRCDPISEHNRLYWYRQTLGQGPEFLTYFQNEAQLEKSRLLSDRFSAERPKGSFSTLEIQRTEQGDSAMYLCASMTGSTSFFGPGTRLTVL.

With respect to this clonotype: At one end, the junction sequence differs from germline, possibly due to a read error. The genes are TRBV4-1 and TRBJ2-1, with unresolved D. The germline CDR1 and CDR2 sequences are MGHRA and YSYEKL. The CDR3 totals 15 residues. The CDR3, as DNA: TGTGTCAGCAGCCCGCCCGGTAACAACAACAATGAGCAGTTCTTC. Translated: CVSSPPGNNNNEQFF.

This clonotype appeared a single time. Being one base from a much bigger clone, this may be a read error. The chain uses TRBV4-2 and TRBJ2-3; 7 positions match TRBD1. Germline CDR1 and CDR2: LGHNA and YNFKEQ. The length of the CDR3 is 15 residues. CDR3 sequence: CASSQGQGAADSQYF. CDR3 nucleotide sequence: TGTGCCAGCAGCCAAGGACAGGGTGCGGCAGATTCGCAGTATTTT.

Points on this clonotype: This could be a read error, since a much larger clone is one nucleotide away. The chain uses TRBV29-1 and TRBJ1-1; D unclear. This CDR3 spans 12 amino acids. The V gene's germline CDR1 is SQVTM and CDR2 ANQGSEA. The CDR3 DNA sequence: TGCTGCGCCTCGTTCGGGAACACTGAAGCTTTCTTT. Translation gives CCASFGNTEAFF.

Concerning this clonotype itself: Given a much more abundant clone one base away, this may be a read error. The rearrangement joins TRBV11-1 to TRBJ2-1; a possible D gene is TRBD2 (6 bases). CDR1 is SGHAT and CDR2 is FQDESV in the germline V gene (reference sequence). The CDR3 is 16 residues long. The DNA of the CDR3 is TGTACCAGCAGCATCGGGGGACTCCGATCCTACAATGAGCAGTTCTTC. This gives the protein CTSSIGGLRSYNEQFF.

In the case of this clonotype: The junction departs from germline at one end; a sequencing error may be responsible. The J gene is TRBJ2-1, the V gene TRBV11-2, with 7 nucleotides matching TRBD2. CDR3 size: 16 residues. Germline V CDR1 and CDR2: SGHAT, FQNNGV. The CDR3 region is CVSSYTSAHLYDEQFF. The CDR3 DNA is TGTGTCAGCAGCTATACTAGCGCCCATCTATACGATGAGCAGTTCTTC.

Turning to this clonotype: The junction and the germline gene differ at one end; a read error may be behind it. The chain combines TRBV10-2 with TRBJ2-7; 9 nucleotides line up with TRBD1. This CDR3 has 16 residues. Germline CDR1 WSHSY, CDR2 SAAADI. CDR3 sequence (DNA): TGCGCCAGTAGTGAGTCGGCCTCTCGGACAGGGGACGAGCATTACTTC. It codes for CASSESASRTGDEHYF.

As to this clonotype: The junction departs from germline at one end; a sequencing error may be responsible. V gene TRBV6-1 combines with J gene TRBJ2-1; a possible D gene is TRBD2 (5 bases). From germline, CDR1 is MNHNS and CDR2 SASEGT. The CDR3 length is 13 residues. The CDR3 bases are TGTACCAGCAGTGAGCGGAAAAACAATGAGCAGTTCTTT. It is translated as CTSSERKNNEQFF.

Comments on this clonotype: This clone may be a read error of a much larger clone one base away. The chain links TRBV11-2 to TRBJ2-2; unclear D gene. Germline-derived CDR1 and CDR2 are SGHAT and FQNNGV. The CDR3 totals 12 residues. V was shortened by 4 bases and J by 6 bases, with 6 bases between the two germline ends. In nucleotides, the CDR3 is TGTGCCAGCAGCTCTGATTCCGGGGAGCTGTTTTTT. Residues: CASSSDSGELFF.

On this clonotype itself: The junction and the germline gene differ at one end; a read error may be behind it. The CDR3 region has the DNA TGCTCCAGCAGCCTCAGCTATAGATCCAACACCAGGGAGCTGTTTTTT. It is translated as CSSSLSYRSNTRELFF. This rearrangement joins TRBV4-1 to TRBJ2-2, with D unresolved. This CDR3 is 16 amino acids long. CDR1 MGHRA and CDR2 YSYEKL come from the germline V gene.

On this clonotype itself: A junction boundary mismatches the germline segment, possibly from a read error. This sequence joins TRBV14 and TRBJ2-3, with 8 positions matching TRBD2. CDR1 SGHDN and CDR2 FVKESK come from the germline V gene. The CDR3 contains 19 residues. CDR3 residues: CAGSQKYGSGSLSTDTQYF. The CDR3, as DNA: TGTGCCGGCAGCCAAAAGTACGGGAGCGGGAGCCTTTCCACAGATACGCAGTATTTT.

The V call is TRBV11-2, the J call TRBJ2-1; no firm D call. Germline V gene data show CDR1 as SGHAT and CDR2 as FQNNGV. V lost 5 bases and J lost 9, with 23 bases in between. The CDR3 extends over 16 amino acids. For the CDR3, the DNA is TGTGCCAGCAGCGCCAATACATGGGTTTCCGGCAGTGAGCAGTTCTTC. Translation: CASSANTWVSGSEQFF.

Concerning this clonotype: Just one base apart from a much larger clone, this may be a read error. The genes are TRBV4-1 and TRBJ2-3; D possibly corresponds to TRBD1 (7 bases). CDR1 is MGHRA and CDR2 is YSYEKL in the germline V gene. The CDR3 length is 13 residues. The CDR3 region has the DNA TGCGCCACCAGCCAAGAATACCAGGGGGGACCCCATTTT. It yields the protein CATSQEYQGGPHF.

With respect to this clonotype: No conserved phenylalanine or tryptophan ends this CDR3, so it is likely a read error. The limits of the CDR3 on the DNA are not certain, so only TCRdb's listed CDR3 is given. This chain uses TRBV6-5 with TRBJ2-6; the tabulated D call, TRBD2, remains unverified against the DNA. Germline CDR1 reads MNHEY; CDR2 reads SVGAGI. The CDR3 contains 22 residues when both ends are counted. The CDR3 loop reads CASSYSQPDLTGGYSGANVLTI.

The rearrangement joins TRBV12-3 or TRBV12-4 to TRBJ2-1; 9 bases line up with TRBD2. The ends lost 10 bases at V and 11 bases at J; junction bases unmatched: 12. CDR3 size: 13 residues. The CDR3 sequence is CATGLAGPSKQFF. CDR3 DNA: TGTGCCACCGGGCTAGCGGGACCAAGTAAGCAGTTCTTC.

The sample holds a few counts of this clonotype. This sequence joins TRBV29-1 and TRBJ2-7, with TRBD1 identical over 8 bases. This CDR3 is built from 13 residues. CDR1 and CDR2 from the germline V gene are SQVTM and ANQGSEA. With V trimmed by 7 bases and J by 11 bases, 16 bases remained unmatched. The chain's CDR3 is CSGAQGDPYEEYF. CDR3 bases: TGCAGCGGGGCACAGGGGGACCCCTATGAGGAGTACTTC.

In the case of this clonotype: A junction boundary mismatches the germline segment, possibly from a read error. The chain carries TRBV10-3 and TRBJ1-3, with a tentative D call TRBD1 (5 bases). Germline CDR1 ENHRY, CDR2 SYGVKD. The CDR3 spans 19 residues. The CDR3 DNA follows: TGTGTCATCAGTAAGTCGGGTGTCCCCTTTAGGGGAGAAGGAAACACCATGTATTTT. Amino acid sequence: CVISKSGVPFRGEGNTMYF.

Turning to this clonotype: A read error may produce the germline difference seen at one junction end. In DNA, the CDR3 is TGTACCAGCAGCCCCGGGACTAGCGGAAGGACAAACGAGCAGTACTTC. Translated: CTSSPGTSGRTNEQYF. The gene calls are TRBV11-2 and TRBJ2-7; the match to TRBD2 covers 11 bases. The CDR3 is 16 residues long. Germline V gives CDR1 SGHAT, CDR2 FQNNGV.

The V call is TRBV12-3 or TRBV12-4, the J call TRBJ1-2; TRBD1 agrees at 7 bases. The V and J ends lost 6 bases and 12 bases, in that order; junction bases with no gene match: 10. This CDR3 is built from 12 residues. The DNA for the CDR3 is TGTGCCAGCAGCATAGGGGGCTATGCCAACACCTTC. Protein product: CASSIGGYANTF.

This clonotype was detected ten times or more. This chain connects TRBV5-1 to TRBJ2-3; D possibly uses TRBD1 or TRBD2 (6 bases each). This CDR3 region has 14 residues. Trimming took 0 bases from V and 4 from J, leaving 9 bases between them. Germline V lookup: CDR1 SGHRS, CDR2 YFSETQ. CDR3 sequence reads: CASSLEGGSDTQYF. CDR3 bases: TGCGCCAGCAGCTTGGAGGGGGGCTCAGATACGCAGTATTTT.